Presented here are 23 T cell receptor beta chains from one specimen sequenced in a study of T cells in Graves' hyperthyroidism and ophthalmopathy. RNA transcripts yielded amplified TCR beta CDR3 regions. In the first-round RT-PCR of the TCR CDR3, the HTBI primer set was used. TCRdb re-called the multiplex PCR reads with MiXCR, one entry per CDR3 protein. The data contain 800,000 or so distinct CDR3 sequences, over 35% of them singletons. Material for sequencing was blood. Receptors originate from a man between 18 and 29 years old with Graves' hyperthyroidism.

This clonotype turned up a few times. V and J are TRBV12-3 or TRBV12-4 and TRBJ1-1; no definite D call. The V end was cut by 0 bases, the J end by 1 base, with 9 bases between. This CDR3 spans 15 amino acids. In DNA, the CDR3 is TGTGCCAGCAGTTTAGCCCTGAAGCCGAACACTGAAGCTTTCTTT. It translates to CASSLALKPNTEAFF.

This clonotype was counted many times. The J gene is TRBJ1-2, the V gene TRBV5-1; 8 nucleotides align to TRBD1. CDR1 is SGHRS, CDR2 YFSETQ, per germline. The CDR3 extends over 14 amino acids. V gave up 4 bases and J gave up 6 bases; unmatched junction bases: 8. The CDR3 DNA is TGCGCCAGCAGCCACGCCGCGACAGGGGATGGCTACACCTTC. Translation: CASSHAATGDGYTF.

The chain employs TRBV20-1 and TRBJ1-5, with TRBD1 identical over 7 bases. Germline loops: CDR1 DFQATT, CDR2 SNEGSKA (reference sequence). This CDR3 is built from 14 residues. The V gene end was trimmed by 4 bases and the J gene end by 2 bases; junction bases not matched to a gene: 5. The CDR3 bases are TGCAGTGCTAATAAGGGGGCAGGCAATCAGCCCCAGCATTTT. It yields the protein CSANKGAGNQPQHF.

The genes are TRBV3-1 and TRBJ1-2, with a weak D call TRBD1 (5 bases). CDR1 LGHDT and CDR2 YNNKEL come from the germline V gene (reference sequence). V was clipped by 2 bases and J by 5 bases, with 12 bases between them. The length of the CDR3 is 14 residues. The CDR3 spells CASSQRGISYGYTF. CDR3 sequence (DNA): TGTGCCAGCAGCCAAAGGGGAATCAGTTATGGCTACACCTTC.

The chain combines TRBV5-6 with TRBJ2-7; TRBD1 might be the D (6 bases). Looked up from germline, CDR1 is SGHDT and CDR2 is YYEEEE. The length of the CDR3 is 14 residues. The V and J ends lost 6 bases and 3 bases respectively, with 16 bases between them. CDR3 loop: CASTEGQRGYEQYF. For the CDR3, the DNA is TGTGCCAGCACAGAAGGACAGCGAGGCTACGAGCAGTACTTC.

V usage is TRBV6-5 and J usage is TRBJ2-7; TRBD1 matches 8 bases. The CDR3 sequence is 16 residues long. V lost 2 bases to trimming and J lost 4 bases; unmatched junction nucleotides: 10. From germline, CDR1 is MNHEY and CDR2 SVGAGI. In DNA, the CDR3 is TGTGCCAGCAGTTACGTGGGGACAGGCACGGCGTACGAGCAGTACTTC. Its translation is CASSYVGTGTAYEQYF.

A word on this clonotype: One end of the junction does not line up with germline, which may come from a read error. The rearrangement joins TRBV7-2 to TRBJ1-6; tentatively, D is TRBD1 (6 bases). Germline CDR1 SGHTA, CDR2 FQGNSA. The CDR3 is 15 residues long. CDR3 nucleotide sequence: TGCGCCAGCAGCCTGTCCGGGACACATAATTCACCCCTCCACTTT. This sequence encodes CASSLSGTHNSPLHF.

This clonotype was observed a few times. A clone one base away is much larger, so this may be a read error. This chain's CDR3 is CASSVEVGNTEAFF. The CDR3 nucleotides read TGTGCCAGCAGCGTAGAAGTGGGGAACACTGAAGCTTTCTTT. The chain recombines TRBV9 with TRBJ1-1; D unclear. CDR3 length: 14 amino acids. Germline V lookup: CDR1 SGDLS, CDR2 YYNGEE. The V gene lost 0 bases and the J gene lost 1 base, with 7 bases spanning the gap.

The chain's CDR3 is CASSQQGIEAFF. The CDR3 DNA is TGCGCCAGCAGCCAACAGGGGATTGAAGCTTTCTTT. This rearrangement joins TRBV4-1 to TRBJ1-1; a possible D gene is TRBD1 (6 bases). The CDR3 has 12 amino acids. Germline CDR1 reads MGHRA; CDR2 reads YSYEKL. V shed 2 bases and J shed 7 bases, with 8 bases lying between them.

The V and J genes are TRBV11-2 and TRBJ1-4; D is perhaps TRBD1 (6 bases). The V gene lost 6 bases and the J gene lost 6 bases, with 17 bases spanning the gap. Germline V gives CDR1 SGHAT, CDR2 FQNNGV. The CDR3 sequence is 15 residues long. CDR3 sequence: CASSLLRDTDEKLFF. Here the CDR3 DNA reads TGTGCCAGCAGTCTCCTCCGGGACACTGATGAAAAACTGTTTTTT.

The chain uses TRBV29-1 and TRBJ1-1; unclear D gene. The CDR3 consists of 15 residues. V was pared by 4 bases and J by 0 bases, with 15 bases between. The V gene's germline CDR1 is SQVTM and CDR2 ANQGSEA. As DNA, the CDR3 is TGCAGCGTTGCAGAGACCGTTACCTTGAACACTGAAGCTTTCTTT. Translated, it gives CSVAETVTLNTEAFF.

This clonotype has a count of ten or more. The chain's CDR3 is CASSQEGLGTEAFF. CDR3 coding DNA: TGTGCCAGCAGCCAAGAGGGTTTAGGCACTGAAGCTTTCTTT. The chain is built from TRBV14 and TRBJ1-1, with D uncertain. This CDR3 spans 14 amino acids. The germline V gene has CDR1 SGHDN and CDR2 FVKESK. V was pared by 0 bases and J by 4 bases, with 9 bases between.

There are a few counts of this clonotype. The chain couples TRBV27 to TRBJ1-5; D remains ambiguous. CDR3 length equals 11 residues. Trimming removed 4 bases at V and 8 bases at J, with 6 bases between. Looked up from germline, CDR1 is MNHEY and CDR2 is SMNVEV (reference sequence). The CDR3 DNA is TGTGCCAGCAGTTCCTCAGAGCCCCAGCATTTT. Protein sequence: CASSSSEPQHF.

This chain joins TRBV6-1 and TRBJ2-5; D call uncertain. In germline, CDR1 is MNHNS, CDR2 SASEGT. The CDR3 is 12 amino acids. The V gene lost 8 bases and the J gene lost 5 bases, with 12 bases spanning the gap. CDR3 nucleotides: TGTGCCAGCCAGAGCCTTGGGGAGACCCAGTACTTC. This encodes CASQSLGETQYF.

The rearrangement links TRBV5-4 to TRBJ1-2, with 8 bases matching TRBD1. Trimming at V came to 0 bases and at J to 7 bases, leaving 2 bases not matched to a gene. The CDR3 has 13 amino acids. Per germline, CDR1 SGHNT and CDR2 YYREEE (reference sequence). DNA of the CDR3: TGTGCCAGCAGCTTGGCAGGGGGCTTTGGCTACACCTTC. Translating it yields CASSLAGGFGYTF.

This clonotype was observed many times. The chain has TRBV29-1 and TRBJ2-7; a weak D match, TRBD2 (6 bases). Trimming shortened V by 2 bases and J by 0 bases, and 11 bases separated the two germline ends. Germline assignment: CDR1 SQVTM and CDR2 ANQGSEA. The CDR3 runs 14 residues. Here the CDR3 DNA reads TGCAGCGTTGAAATTCACGGGAGCTCCTACGAGCAGTACTTC. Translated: CSVEIHGSSYEQYF.

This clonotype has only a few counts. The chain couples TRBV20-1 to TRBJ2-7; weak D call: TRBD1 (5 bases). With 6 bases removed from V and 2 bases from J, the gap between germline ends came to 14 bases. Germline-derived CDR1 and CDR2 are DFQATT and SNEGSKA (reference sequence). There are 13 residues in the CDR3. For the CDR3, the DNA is TGCAGTGCAGACCGACAGTTCCCCTACGAGCAGTACTTC. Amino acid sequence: CSADRQFPYEQYF.

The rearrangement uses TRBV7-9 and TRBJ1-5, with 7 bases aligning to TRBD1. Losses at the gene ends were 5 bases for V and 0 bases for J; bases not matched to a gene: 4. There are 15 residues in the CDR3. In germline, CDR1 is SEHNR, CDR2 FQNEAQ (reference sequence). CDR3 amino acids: CASSRGQYSNQPQHF. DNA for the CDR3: TGTGCCAGCAGCAGGGGACAGTATAGCAATCAGCCCCAGCATTTT.

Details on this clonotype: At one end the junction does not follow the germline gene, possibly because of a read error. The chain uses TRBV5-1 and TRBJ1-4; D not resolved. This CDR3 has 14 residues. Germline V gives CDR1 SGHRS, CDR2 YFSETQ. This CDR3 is CAGSLETERKKLFF. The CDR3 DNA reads TGCGCCGGCAGTCTAGAAACAGAGAGGAAAAAACTGTTTTTT.

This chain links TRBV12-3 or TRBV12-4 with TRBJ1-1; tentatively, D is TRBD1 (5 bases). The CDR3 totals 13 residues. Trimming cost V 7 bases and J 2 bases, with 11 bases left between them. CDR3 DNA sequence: TGTGCCAGCACCTGGACACTTAACACTGAAGCTTTCTTT. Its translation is CASTWTLNTEAFF.

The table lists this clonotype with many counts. In nucleotides, the CDR3 is TGTGCCATCAGTGAGACTATAAACACTGAAGCTTTCTTT. It yields the protein CAISETINTEAFF. J is TRBJ1-1 and V is TRBV10-3; the D is unclear. Trimming pared 2 bases from V and 2 bases from J, leaving 6 bases between. The CDR3 has 13 amino acids. Looked up from germline, CDR1 is ENHRY and CDR2 is SYGVKD.

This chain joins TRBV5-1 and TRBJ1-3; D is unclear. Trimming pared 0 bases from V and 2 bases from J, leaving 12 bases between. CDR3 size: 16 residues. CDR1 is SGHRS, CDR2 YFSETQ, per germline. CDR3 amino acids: CASSLDPGLTGNTIYF. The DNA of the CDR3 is TGCGCCAGCAGCTTGGACCCAGGTTTAACTGGAAACACCATATATTTT.

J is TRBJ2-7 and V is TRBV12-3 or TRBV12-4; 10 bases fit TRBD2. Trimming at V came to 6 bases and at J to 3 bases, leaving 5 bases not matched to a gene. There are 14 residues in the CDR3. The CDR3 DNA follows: TGTGCCAGCAGCACAGCGGGAGGGAGCTACGAGCAGTACTTC. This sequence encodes CASSTAGGSYEQYF.